Each of the 14 T cell receptor beta chains below was sequenced from the same sample in a study of T cell changes during pregnancy in multiple sclerosis. Data came from immunoSEQ multiplex PCR; TCRdb stores just in-frame clones and leaves some out. This sample has around 60,000 clones, with approximately 90% found just once. The source material was peripheral blood, sampled in the third trimester of pregnancy. Receptors originate from a female donor in good health, enrolled as a control in a pregnancy study.

J is TRBJ2-4 and V is TRBV6-1; TRBD1 matches 9 bases. The CDR3 loop spans 19 amino acids. Losses at the gene ends were 0 bases for V and 1 base for J; bases not matched to a gene: 10. CDR1 is MNHNS and CDR2 is SASEGT in the germline V gene. The CDR3 loop is CASSEATGGASLAKNIQYF. CDR3 DNA sequence: TGTGCCAGCAGTGAAGCTACAGGGGGCGCTTCCCTGGCCAAAAACATTCAGTACTTC.

This chain uses TRBV9 with TRBJ2-7, with 10 positions matching TRBD1. Germline CDR1 reads SGDLS; CDR2 reads YYNGEE. This CDR3 is built from 15 residues. Trimming at V came to 0 bases and at J to 4 bases, leaving 4 bases not matched to a gene. The CDR3: CASSVDGTGVYEQYF. The CDR3 coding sequence is TGTGCCAGCAGCGTAGACGGGACAGGGGTATACGAGCAGTACTTC.

The J gene is TRBJ1-4, the V gene TRBV13, with D possibly being TRBD1 (5 bases). The V gene's germline CDR1 is PRHDT and CDR2 FYEKMQ (reference sequence). The CDR3 length is 17 residues. V lost 3 bases and J 1 base, leaving 15 bases between the germline ends. CDR3 sequence (DNA): TGTGCCAGCAGCTTGGGTGGGGGGGAAGGAACTAATGAAAAACTGTTTTTT. Translating it yields CASSLGGGEGTNEKLFF.

The chain couples TRBV28 to TRBJ2-3; TRBD2 agrees at 11 bases. Germline assignment: CDR1 MDHEN and CDR2 SYDVKM. The CDR3 runs to 19 residues. The trim removed 5 bases at V and 1 base at J, leaving 14 bases unmatched. CDR3 DNA: TGTGCCAGCAGTCGTACGATAGGACTAGCGGGCTCCGGCACAGATACGCAGTATTTT. Translating gives CASSRTIGLAGSGTDTQYF.

V and J are TRBV9 and TRBJ2-5; no clear D gene. Germline CDR1 reads SGDLS; CDR2 reads YYNGEE. V gave up 1 base and J gave up 2 bases, with 9 bases separating them. The CDR3 loop spans 14 amino acids. The CDR3 protein is CASSVRVTQETQYF. In DNA form, the CDR3 reads TGTGCCAGCAGCGTACGAGTAACGCAAGAGACCCAGTACTTC.

The V gene is TRBV5-1, the J gene TRBJ1-6; the match to TRBD1 covers 11 bases. Germline CDR1 SGHRS, CDR2 YFSETQ. The CDR3 loop spans 16 amino acids. V lost 4 bases to trimming and J lost 9 bases; unmatched junction nucleotides: 9. The CDR3 DNA sequence: TGCGCCAGCAGCACCTACCGGGACAGGGGGTCTTCACCCCTCCACTTT. This translates into CASSTYRDRGSSPLHF. Filled out from reference TRBV5-1 and TRBJ1-6, the complete variable domain reads KAGVTQTPRYLIKTRGQQVTLSCSPISGHRSVSWYQQTPGQGLQFLFEYFSETQRNKGNFPGRFSGRQFSNSRSEMNVSTLELGDSALYLCASSTYRDRGSSPLHFGNGTRLTVT.

The V and J genes are TRBV2 and TRBJ1-1, with unresolved D. V was cut by 2 bases and J by 5 bases, with 9 bases left in between. Per the germline V gene, CDR1 is SNHLY and CDR2 is FYNNEI. The CDR3 consists of 13 residues. The CDR3 spells CASSEQAWTEAFF. For the CDR3, the DNA is TGTGCCAGCAGTGAACAGGCCTGGACTGAAGCTTTCTTT.

This sequence joins TRBV9 and TRBJ2-3; possible D gene TRBD2, 8 bases. CDR1 SGDLS and CDR2 YYNGEE come from the germline V gene. V lost 4 bases and J lost 0, with 15 bases in between. There are 16 residues in the CDR3. The CDR3 DNA is TGTGCCAGCAGCCCCCGGGAGGGGGCGAGCACAGATACGCAGTATTTT. It encodes CASSPREGASTDTQYF.

This clone was found once. The V gene is TRBV4-3, the J gene TRBJ2-1; 8 bases agree with TRBD1. The V and J ends lost 4 bases and 8 bases, in that order; junction bases with no gene match: 16. Germline V gene lookup returns CDR1 LGHNA and CDR2 YSLEER. This CDR3 spans 17 amino acids. CDR3 sequence: CASSLGGGRGPYDEQFF. CDR3 nucleotides: TGCGCCAGCAGCCTCGGGGGAGGCAGGGGGCCATACGATGAGCAGTTCTTC.

The genes are TRBV5-6 and TRBJ2-7; TRBD1 might be the D (6 bases). The CDR3 consists of 12 residues. V lost 2 bases and J 6 bases, leaving 9 bases between the germline ends. CDR1 and CDR2 (germline): SGHDT, YYEEEE. The CDR3 region has the DNA TGTGCCAGCAGCTTACAGGGTTTCGAGCAGTACTTC. Amino acids: CASSLQGFEQYF.

The J gene is TRBJ2-3, the V gene TRBV2; TRBD2 agrees at 10 bases. The germline V gene has CDR1 SNHLY and CDR2 FYNNEI. J gave up 9 bases and V 9 bases, and 12 bases lay outside the gene matches. The CDR3 is made up of 14 amino acids. The CDR3 sequence: CASTKSGLAETQYF. CDR3 DNA: TGTGCCAGTACCAAATCAGGACTAGCGGAAACGCAGTATTTT.

The J gene is TRBJ1-1, the V gene TRBV10-3; D remains unclear. V shed 0 bases and J shed 7 bases, with 18 bases lying between them. The germline V gene has CDR1 ENHRY and CDR2 SYGVKD. The length of the CDR3 is 16 residues. The CDR3 protein is CAISESIIGGTNEAFF. The CDR3 nucleotides are TGTGCCATCAGTGAGTCGATTATCGGTGGTACCAATGAAGCTTTCTTT.

The chain links TRBV6-6 to TRBJ1-5; 7 nucleotides align to TRBD1. V gave up 2 bases and J gave up 0 bases; unmatched junction bases: 4. Germline CDR1 and CDR2: MNHNY and SVGAGI (reference sequence). The CDR3 sequence is 16 residues long. Written as DNA, the CDR3 is TGTGCCAGCAGTTACCGAGGGACAGATAGCAATCAGCCCCAGCATTTT. It yields the protein CASSYRGTDSNQPQHF.

This clone has more than one count but fewer than ten. The V and J genes are TRBV6-6 and TRBJ1-5; a weak D match, TRBD1 (6 bases). This CDR3 spans 14 amino acids. Germline CDR1 reads MNHNY; CDR2 reads SVGAGI (reference sequence). Between the trimmed V and J ends, which lost 3 bases and 3 bases, there was a span of 9 bases. The CDR3: CASSYQGYNQPQHF. The CDR3 nucleotides are TGTGCCAGCAGTTATCAGGGGTACAATCAGCCCCAGCATTTT.